The following is a TCR beta chain sequence with its context. CDR3 size: 17 residues. V dropped 3 bases and J dropped 3; count of bases not matched to a gene: 7. Sample-barcoded 5' priming and a J-beta primer mix drove a second PCR of about 7 to 12 cycles. TCRdb recomputed calls from the 5' RACE reads with MiXCR, one row per CDR3 protein. The profile shows 550,000 to 800,000 distinct CDR3 sequences, about 30% of them singletons. The record originates from a study of blood T cells in healthy people across ages. The sequencing sample was made of blood. The TCR originated in a woman of 80 years or more in good health. The V call is TRBV12-3 or TRBV12-4, the J call TRBJ1-3; 11 bases agree with TRBD1. In nucleotides, the CDR3 is TGTGCCAGCAGTTTTGGTGGACAGGGGGCAATTGGAAACACCATATATTTT. Translating gives CASSFGGQGAIGNTIYF.